Listed here is a single TCR beta chain. This clonotype has at least ten counts. Its antigen remains unidentified. No qualities accompany the bases; no much larger clone lies one base away. The germline V and J ends show losses of 6 bases and 7 bases respectively, and no gene match explains 8 bases of the junction. The CDR3, cysteine through phenylalanine, is 14 amino acids long. Of the read, only the CDR3 DNA is kept; its 42 bases are in frame from base 1. These data are taken from a study of identical twins (dated by TCRdb to 2016 to 2017). For the study in its entirety: The study deep-sequenced TCR alpha and beta repertoires from monozygotic twins, unrelated adults of various ages and cord blood to test whether fetal clonotypes persist. Replicate twin experiments were performed at different times using different library preparation protocols to rule out contamination.

Every donor in the study was a healthy Caucasian. Three pairs of female monozygotic twins, all aged about 18 to 29 years, were included in the twin cohort. Peripheral blood mononuclear cells were the source from which RNA for the TCR libraries was isolated. Beyond this particular receptor, the publication reports: Compared with coincidental sharing between unrelated individuals, an excess of low generation-probability sequences was observed among out-of-frame TCR alpha sequences shared between twins. Fewer insertions were carried by abundant cord blood beta clonotypes; a weaker similar trend was observed in young adult naive repertoires, while no such trend was observed in memory repertoires. Out-of-frame TCR alpha sharing in monozygotic twins was systematically underestimated by recombination models, whereas sharing between unrelated individuals was in agreement with the recombination models. Excess twin sharing in beta out-of-frame sequences was weaker because fewer shared sequences lowered the signal-to-noise ratio. Because the same donors could not be followed over many years, the conclusions depended on cross-sectional statistical analysis. Invariant T cells such as MAIT and iNKT could partly confound zero-insertion analyses, though diverse VJ usage argued against this for most clonotypes.

Library method: 5' RACE. Data came from an Illumina HiSeq 2000. Template switching introduced a universal primer binding site; the final cDNA contained a unique molecular identifier, enabling accurate counting of TCR cDNA molecules. Specific primers in the conserved constant-segment region were used to synthesize first-strand cDNA for the TCR alpha and beta chains. Each cDNA library was double barcoded, with a SMART-Mk sample barcode plus Illumina barcodes, to control for contamination. TruSeq adapter sequences along with Illumina sample barcodes were introduced in two successive PCR steps. TCR alpha and beta cDNA libraries were sequenced on the Illumina HiSeq platform with custom primers. Processing in the source paper ran as follows. MiGEC was used to process raw reads and extract unique molecular identifiers, and MiXCR was used to find CDR3 positions. Recombination models were inferred per individual with the repgenHMM and IGoR tools using an EM algorithm. The analysis of shared clonotypes was done with the tcR package in R, with sharing normalized by the product of cloneset sizes. To study raw recombination without the effects of thymic and clonal selection, out-of-frame nonproductive sequences were analyzed. The public sequencing data were trimmed at Q25 with fastp and processed into clonotypes with MiXCR by TCRdb, which kept only in-frame beta chains. Rows matching on CDR3 protein sequence are summarized as one entry with the most common DNA and genes. The V and J calls come from TCRdb's annotation, not from the publication. This sample comprises about 660,000 distinct CDR3 sequences, under 9% of them detected only once. Of the sample, 0.75% to 1% is held by the ten largest clones.

These sequences were also reported in another study, on yellow fever vaccine responses in identical twins. As the second publication notes: According to the authors, the vaccine-induced T cell response in identical twins seemed to be partly convergent and partly specific to each individual. In the study, vaccine-responding T cell clones were precisely tracked in identical twins.

This clonotype was obtained from a woman under 30 in good health. This receptor chain uses TRBV12-3 or TRBV12-4 and TRBJ2-2, and TRBD1 matches 7 of the central bases. The material sequenced was PBMCs. In nucleotides, the sequence is TGTGCCAGCAGGTCGGGACAGTCGGTCGGGGAGCTGTTTTTT. The resulting protein is CASRSGQSVGELFF.